One and the same sample provided the 22 T cell receptor beta chains below, sequenced in a study of identical twins. TCRdb itself ran the 5' RACE reads through MiXCR, one entry per CDR3 protein. Here the sample spans 500,000 or so distinct CDR3 sequences, roughly an eighth being singletons. This sample was also put to use in a study of yellow fever vaccine responses in identical twins.

The material sequenced was CD4+ T cells sorted from blood. The receptors here all came from a woman between 18 and 29 years old in good health.

CDR3 protein: CACCSSAPGLAGKETQYF. CDR3 bases: TGTGCCTGCTGTTCCTCCGCCCCGGGACTAGCGGGAAAAGAGACCCAGTACTTC. V and J are TRBV2 and TRBJ2-5, with 13 nucleotides matching TRBD2. The CDR3 runs 18 residues. After removal of 11 bases from V and 3 bases from J, the junction contained 18 bases not matched to a gene. Per germline, CDR1 SNHLY and CDR2 FYNNEI. Full variable domain (rest looked up from reference TRBV2 and TRBJ2-5): EPEVTQTPSHQVTQMGQEVILRCVPISNHLYFYWYRQILGQKVEFLVSFYNNEISEKSEIFDDQFSVERPDGSNFTLKIRSTKLEDSAMYFCACCSSAPGLAGKETQYFGPGTRLLVL.

Ten or more counts support this clonotype. The V gene is TRBV28, the J gene TRBJ2-1, with TRBD2 matching 8 bases. CDR3 length: 16 residues. The trim removed 5 bases at V and 5 bases at J, leaving 11 bases unmatched. Germline V gene lookup returns CDR1 MDHEN and CDR2 SYDVKM. The CDR3 loop reads CASSEPRLATHNEQFF. CDR3 bases: TGTGCCAGCAGTGAACCGCGACTAGCGACTCACAATGAGCAGTTCTTC.

The genes are TRBV5-1 and TRBJ2-5; TRBD2 matches 11 bases. The ends lost 4 bases at V and 5 bases at J; junction bases unmatched: 7. The CDR3 spans 15 residues. Germline loops: CDR1 SGHRS, CDR2 YFSETQ. CDR3 bases: TGCGCCAGCAGCGTTAGCGGGGGGGCAGAGGAGACCCAGTACTTC. Amino acids: CASSVSGGAEETQYF.

This clonotype was counted a few times. V and J are TRBV14 and TRBJ2-3; 10 nucleotides agree with TRBD2. The CDR3 runs to 17 residues. Germline-derived CDR1 and CDR2 are SGHDN and FVKESK. Losses at the gene ends were 3 bases for V and 6 bases for J; bases not matched to a gene: 12. In nucleotides, the CDR3 is TGTGCCAGCAGCCAGGCTCCGGGACTAGCGTCATGGGATACGCAGTATTTT. Translating gives CASSQAPGLASWDTQYF. Filled out from reference TRBV14 and TRBJ2-3, the complete variable domain reads EAGVTQFPSHSVIEKGQTVTLRCDPISGHDNLYWYRRVMGKEIKFLLHFVKESKQDESGMPNNRFLAERTGGTYSTLKVQPAELEDSGVYFCASSQAPGLASWDTQYFGPGTRLTVL.

This clonotype was observed a few times. The chain links TRBV7-9 to TRBJ1-1; the match to TRBD1 covers 7 bases. V lost 0 bases to trimming and J lost 6 bases; unmatched junction nucleotides: 4. The CDR3 totals 14 residues. Germline V gene lookup returns CDR1 SEHNR and CDR2 FQNEAQ (reference sequence). This chain's CDR3 is CASSLARGEAEAFF. The CDR3 bases are TGTGCCAGCAGCTTAGCCAGGGGGGAGGCTGAAGCTTTCTTT.

This clonotype has ten or more counts. The chain links TRBV5-1 to TRBJ2-7; 11 bases agree with TRBD2. Looked up from germline, CDR1 is SGHRS and CDR2 is YFSETQ. The CDR3 runs to 16 residues. After removal of 1 base from V and 5 bases from J, the junction contained 8 bases not matched to a gene. The CDR3 loop is CASSLTSGRSFDEQYF. The CDR3 DNA follows: TGCGCCAGCAGCTTGACTAGCGGGAGATCATTCGACGAGCAGTACTTC.

V is TRBV4-1 and J is TRBJ2-2; 7 nucleotides align to TRBD1. Germline CDR1 MGHRA, CDR2 YSYEKL. Trimming cost V 1 base and J 6 bases; bases outside gene matches: 11. The CDR3 covers 17 residues. CDR3 coding DNA: TGCGCCAGCAGCCAAGGAGGGGGCAGGGAGAAGGCCGGGGAGCTGTTTTTT. Protein product: CASSQGGGREKAGELFF.

This clonotype came up a few times. V usage is TRBV3-1 and J usage is TRBJ2-5; the D call may be TRBD1 or TRBD2 (5 bases each). This CDR3 spans 14 amino acids. Trimming left V 4 bases short and J 2 bases short, with 11 bases between. Germline-derived CDR1 and CDR2 are LGHDT and YNNKEL (reference sequence). The CDR3 DNA reads as TGTGCCAGCAGCCCTCGGGGCGTTCAAGAGACCCAGTACTTC. This encodes CASSPRGVQETQYF.

The chain carries TRBV3-1 and TRBJ2-7; TRBD2 is a possible D gene (6 bases). Trimming cost V 3 bases and J 4 bases, with 10 bases left between them. Germline CDR1 is LGHDT and CDR2 is YNNKEL (reference sequence). The CDR3 length is 13 residues. This CDR3 is CASSHPGRYEQYF. The CDR3 DNA reads TGTGCCAGCAGCCACCCCGGGAGATACGAGCAGTACTTC.

A few counts support this clonotype. The chain recombines TRBV10-3 with TRBJ2-7; 7 bases align to TRBD1. Germline assignment: CDR1 ENHRY and CDR2 SYGVKD. Unmatched junction bases numbered 6, after V lost 6 bases and J lost 4 bases. The CDR3 consists of 13 residues. The CDR3 nucleotides read TGTGCCATCAGGACAGGGCCTGAGTACGAGCAGTACTTC. Protein sequence: CAIRTGPEYEQYF.

In DNA, the CDR3 is TGCGCCAGCAGCGCTATGGGTTCGTTGGATCAGCCCCAGCATTTT. Its protein is CASSAMGSLDQPQHF. The chain recombines TRBV4-1 with TRBJ1-5; D remains unclear. Germline V gene data show CDR1 as MGHRA and CDR2 as YSYEKL. This CDR3 is built from 15 residues. V lost 5 bases and J 5 bases, leaving 16 bases between the germline ends.

The CDR3 DNA reads as TGTGCCAGCAGCCAAGGGGGTTCTGACGAAAAACTGTTTTTT. This translates into CASSQGGSDEKLFF. The chain has TRBV3-1 and TRBJ1-4; D unclear. This CDR3 contains 14 residues. The germline V gene has CDR1 LGHDT and CDR2 YNNKEL (reference sequence). Between the trimmed V and J ends, which lost 1 base and 8 bases, there was a span of 11 bases.

This clonotype was seen a handful of times. The V and J genes are TRBV5-5 and TRBJ2-6; D gene ambiguous. This CDR3 spans 16 amino acids. The V gene lost 0 bases and the J gene lost 0 bases, with 7 bases spanning the gap. CDR1 is SGHKS, CDR2 YYEKEE, per germline (reference sequence). CDR3: CASSLELLSGANVLTF. CDR3 DNA sequence: TGTGCCAGCAGCTTGGAGCTCCTCTCTGGGGCCAACGTCCTGACTTTC.

At least ten counts were recorded for this clonotype. The chain joins TRBV5-1 to TRBJ2-7; TRBD1 agrees at 11 bases. The V and J ends lost 4 bases and 6 bases, in that order; junction bases with no gene match: 15. This CDR3 is 17 amino acids long. Looked up from germline, CDR1 is SGHRS and CDR2 is YFSETQ. This chain's CDR3 is CASSGRTGGLAFGEQYF. The CDR3 bases are TGCGCCAGCAGCGGGAGGACAGGGGGCTTAGCGTTCGGCGAGCAGTACTTC.

In its sample, this clonotype was seen a few times. The chain uses TRBV18 and TRBJ1-2; D is ambiguous. The CDR3 runs to 15 residues. Trimming left V 0 bases short and J 0 bases short, with 8 bases between. The germline V gene encodes CDR1 KGHSH and CDR2 LQKENI. The CDR3 protein is CASSPPDSANYGYTF. Here the CDR3 DNA reads TGTGCCAGCTCACCACCGGATTCCGCTAACTATGGCTACACCTTC.

This chain uses TRBV29-1 with TRBJ2-5, with 10 bases that match TRBD2. The CDR3 is 13 amino acids. The trim removed 5 bases at V and 5 bases at J, leaving 5 bases unmatched. Germline V gene lookup returns CDR1 SQVTM and CDR2 ANQGSEA. The CDR3 coding sequence is TGCAGCGTTAGCGGGGGGGCTAGGGAGACCCAGTACTTC. Translated, it gives CSVSGGARETQYF.

The J gene is TRBJ2-7, the V gene TRBV7-2; 11 bases line up with TRBD2. The CDR3 extends over 16 amino acids. Germline V CDR1 and CDR2: SGHTA, FQGNSA. V lost 0 bases to trimming and J lost 3 bases; unmatched junction nucleotides: 4. The CDR3 is CASSLATSGSRYEQYF. The DNA for the CDR3 is TGTGCCAGCAGCTTAGCAACTAGCGGGAGCCGCTACGAGCAGTACTTC.

In this sample, this clonotype turned up a few times. V usage is TRBV7-8 and J usage is TRBJ2-7; 8 bases align to TRBD1. Unmatched junction bases numbered 5, after V lost 2 bases and J lost 2 bases. CDR3 length: 15 amino acids. Germline lookup yields CDR1 SGHVS and CDR2 FQNEAQ. The CDR3 DNA is TGTGCCAGCAGCTTATTCGGACAGGGAACCTACGAGCAGTACTTC. Its translation is CASSLFGQGTYEQYF.

This clonotype was detected only a few times. The V call is TRBV28, the J call TRBJ2-1; 8 bases match TRBD2. After removal of 3 bases from V and 7 bases from J, the junction contained 5 bases not matched to a gene. The germline V gene has CDR1 MDHEN and CDR2 SYDVKM. This CDR3 contains 14 residues. CDR3 sequence: CASSLIGGRNEQFF. CDR3 nucleotide sequence: TGTGCCAGCAGTTTGATAGGCGGGAGGAATGAGCAGTTCTTC.

This clonotype was detected only a few times. The chain joins TRBV24-1 to TRBJ2-1; 7 nucleotides match TRBD1. Germline CDR1 reads KGHDR; CDR2 reads SFDVKD. CDR3 length: 16 residues. V shed 3 bases, J shed 7 bases, and the junction held 11 bases outside the gene matches. CDR3 DNA: TGTGCCACCAGTGATCCTACAGGGGTCGGCAATAATGAGCAGTTCTTC. This encodes CATSDPTGVGNNEQFF.

The CDR3 loop is CASSQGQGIRQETQYF. The CDR3 DNA follows: TGCGCCAGCAGCCAGGGACAGGGGATTCGGCAAGAGACCCAGTACTTC. The chain couples TRBV4-3 to TRBJ2-5; 10 positions agree with TRBD1. Germline-derived CDR1 and CDR2 are LGHNA and YSLEER. The V gene end was trimmed by 3 bases and the J gene end by 2 bases; junction bases not matched to a gene: 6. The CDR3 runs to 16 residues.

The genes are TRBV12-3 or TRBV12-4 and TRBJ2-1; 7 nucleotides line up with TRBD1. The CDR3 runs 15 residues. Trimming cost V 3 bases and J 4 bases; bases outside gene matches: 6. Here the CDR3 reads CASSFLTGNYNEQFF. DNA of the CDR3: TGTGCCAGCAGTTTCTTGACAGGGAATTACAATGAGCAGTTCTTC.